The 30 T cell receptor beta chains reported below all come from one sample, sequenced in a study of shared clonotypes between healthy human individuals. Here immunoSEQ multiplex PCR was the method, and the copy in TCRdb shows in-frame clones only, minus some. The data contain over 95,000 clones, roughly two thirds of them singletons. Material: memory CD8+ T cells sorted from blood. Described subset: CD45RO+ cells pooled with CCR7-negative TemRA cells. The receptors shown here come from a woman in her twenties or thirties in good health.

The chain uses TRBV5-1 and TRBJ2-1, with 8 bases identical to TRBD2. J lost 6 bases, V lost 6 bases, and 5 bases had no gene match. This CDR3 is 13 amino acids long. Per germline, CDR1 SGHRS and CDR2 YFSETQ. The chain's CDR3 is CASTSGTSNEQFF. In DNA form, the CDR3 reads TGCGCCAGCACCTCCGGGACTAGCAATGAGCAGTTCTTC.

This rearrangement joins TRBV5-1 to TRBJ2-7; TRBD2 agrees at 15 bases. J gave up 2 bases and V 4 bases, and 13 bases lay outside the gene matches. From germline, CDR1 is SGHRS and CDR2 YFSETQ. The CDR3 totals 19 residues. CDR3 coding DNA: TGCGCCAGCAGCACGGGACCCGGGACTAGCGGGAGGCGCACCTACGAGCAGTACTTC. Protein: CASSTGPGTSGRRTYEQYF.

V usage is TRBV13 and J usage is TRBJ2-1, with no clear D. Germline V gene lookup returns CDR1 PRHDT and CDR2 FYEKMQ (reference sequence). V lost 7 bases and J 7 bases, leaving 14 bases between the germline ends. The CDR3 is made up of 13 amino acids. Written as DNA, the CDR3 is TGTGCCAGCACCCCGGGCGATGGGAATGAGCAGTTCTTC. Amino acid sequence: CASTPGDGNEQFF.

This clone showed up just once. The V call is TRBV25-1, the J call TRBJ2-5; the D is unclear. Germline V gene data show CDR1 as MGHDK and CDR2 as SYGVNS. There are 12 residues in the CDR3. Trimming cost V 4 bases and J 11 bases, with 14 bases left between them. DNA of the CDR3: TGTGCCAGCAGTGCCTCGGGCCAGTTACAGTACTTC. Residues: CASSASGQLQYF. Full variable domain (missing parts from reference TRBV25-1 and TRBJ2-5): EADIYQTPRYLVIGTGKKITLECSQTMGHDKMYWYQQDPGMELHLIHYSYGVNSTEKGDLSSESTVSRIRTEHFPLTLESARPSHTSQYLCASSASGQLQYFGPGTRLLVL.

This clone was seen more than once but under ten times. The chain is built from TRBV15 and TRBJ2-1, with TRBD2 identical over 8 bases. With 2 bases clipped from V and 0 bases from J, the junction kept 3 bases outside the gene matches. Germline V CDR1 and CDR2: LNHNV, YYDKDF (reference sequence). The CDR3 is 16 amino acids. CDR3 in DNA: TGTGCCACCAGCAGAACTAGCGGAGGCTCCTACAATGAGCAGTTCTTC. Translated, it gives CATSRTSGGSYNEQFF.

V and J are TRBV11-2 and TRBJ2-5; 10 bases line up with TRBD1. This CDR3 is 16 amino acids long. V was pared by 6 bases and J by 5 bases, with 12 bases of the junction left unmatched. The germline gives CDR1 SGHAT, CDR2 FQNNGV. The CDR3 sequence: CASRTTGTGVQETQYF. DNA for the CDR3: TGTGCCAGCAGAACCACCGGGACAGGGGTCCAGGAGACCCAGTACTTC.

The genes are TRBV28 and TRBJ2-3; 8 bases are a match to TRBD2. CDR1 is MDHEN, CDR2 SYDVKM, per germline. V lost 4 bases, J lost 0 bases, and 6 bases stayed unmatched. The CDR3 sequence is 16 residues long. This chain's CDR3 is CASSSRGGGSTDTQYF. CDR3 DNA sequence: TGTGCCAGCAGTTCGAGGGGCGGGGGGAGCACAGATACGCAGTATTTT. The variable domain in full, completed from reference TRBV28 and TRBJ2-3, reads DVKVTQSSRYLVKRTGEKVFLECVQDMDHENMFWYRQDPGLGLRLIYFSYDVKMKEKGDIPEGYSVSREKKERFSLILESASTNQTSMYLCASSSRGGGSTDTQYFGPGTRLTVL.

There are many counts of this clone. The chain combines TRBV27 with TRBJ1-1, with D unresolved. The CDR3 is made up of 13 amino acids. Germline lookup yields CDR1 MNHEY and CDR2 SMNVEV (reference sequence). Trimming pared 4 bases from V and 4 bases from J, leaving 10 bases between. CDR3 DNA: TGTGCCAGCAGTTGGGATTGGAGCACTGAAGCTTTCTTT. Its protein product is CASSWDWSTEAFF.

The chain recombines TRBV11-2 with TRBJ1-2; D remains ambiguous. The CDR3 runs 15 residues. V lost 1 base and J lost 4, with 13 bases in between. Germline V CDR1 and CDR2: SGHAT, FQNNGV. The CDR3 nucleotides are TGTGCCAGCAGCTTAGTGTCCGGGAGCCCCTATGGCTACACCTTC. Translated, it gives CASSLVSGSPYGYTF.

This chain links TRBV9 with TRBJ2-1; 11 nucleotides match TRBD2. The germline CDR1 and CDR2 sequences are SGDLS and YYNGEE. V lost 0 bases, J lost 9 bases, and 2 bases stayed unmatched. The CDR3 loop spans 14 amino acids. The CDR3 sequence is CASSVELAGVEQFF. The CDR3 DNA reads TGTGCCAGCAGCGTAGAACTAGCGGGGGTTGAGCAGTTCTTC. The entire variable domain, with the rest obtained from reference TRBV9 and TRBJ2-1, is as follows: DSGVTQTPKHLITATGQRVTLRCSPRSGDLSVYWYQQSLDQGLQFLIQYYNGEERAKGNILERFSAQQFPDLHSELNLSSLELGDSALYFCASSVELAGVEQFFGPGTRLTVL.

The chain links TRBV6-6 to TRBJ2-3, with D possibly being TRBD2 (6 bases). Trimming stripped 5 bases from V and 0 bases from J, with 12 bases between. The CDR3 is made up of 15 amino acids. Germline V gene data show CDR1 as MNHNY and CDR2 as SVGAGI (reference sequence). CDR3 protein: CASSEGSGSTDTQYF. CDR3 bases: TGTGCCAGCAGTGAGGGGAGCGGGAGCACAGATACGCAGTATTTT.

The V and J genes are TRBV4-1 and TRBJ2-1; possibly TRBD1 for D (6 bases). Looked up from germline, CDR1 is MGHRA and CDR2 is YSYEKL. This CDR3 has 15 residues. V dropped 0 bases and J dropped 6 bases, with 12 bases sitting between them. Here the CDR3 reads CASSQDSGTINEQFF. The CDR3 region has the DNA TGCGCCAGCAGCCAAGATTCTGGGACAATCAATGAGCAGTTCTTC.

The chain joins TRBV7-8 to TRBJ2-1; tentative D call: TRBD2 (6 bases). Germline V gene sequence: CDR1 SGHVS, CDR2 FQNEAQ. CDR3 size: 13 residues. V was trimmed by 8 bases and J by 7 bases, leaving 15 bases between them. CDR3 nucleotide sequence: TGTGCCAGCGGGGACTCGACTGGGAATGAGCAGTTCTTC. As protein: CASGDSTGNEQFF.

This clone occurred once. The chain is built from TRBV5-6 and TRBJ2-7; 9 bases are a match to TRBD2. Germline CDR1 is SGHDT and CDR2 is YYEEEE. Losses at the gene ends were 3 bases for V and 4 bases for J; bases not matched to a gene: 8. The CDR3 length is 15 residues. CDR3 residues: CASSYATSGPYEQYF. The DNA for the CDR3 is TGTGCCAGCAGCTACGCGACTAGCGGACCTTACGAGCAGTACTTC.

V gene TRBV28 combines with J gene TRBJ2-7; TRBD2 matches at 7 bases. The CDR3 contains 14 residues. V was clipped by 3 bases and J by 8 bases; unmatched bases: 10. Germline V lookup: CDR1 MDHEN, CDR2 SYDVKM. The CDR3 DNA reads TGTGCCAGCAGTTTCCAGCGGGACTTCTCACAGCAGTACTTC. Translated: CASSFQRDFSQQYF.

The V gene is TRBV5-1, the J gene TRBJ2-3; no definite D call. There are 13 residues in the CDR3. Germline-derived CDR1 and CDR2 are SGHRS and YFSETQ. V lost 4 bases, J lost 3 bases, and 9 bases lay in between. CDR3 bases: TGCGCCAGCAGCGACTTACCAACAGATACGCAGTATTTT. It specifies CASSDLPTDTQYF.

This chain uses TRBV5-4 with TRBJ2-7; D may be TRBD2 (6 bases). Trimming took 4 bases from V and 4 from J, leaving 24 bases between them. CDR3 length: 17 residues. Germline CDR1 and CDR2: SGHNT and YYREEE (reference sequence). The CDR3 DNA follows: TGTGCCAGCAGCCGGGCATTGGTTGGCGGGGTACTGTACGAGCAGTACTTC. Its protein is CASSRALVGGVLYEQYF.

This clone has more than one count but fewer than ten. The CDR3, as DNA: TGTGCCACCAGCAGAGATGCAGAGAACACTGAAGCTTTCTTT. Its translation is CATSRDAENTEAFF. V and J are TRBV15 and TRBJ1-1; D uncertain. In germline, CDR1 is LNHNV, CDR2 YYDKDF (reference sequence). Trimming shortened V by 0 bases and J by 1 base, and 6 bases separated the two germline ends. This CDR3 comprises 14 residues.

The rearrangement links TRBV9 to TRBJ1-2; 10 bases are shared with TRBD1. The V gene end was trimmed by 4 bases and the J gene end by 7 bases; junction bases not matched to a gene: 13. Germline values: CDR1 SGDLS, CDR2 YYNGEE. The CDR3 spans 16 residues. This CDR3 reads CASSPGTGVLLVGYTF. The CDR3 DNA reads TGTGCCAGCAGCCCAGGGACAGGGGTTTTGTTGGTTGGCTACACCTTC.

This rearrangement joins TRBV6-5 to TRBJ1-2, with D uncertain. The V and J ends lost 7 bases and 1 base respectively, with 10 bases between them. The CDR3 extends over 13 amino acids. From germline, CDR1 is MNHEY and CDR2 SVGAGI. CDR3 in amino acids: CASIVDLNYGYTF. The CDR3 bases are TGTGCCAGCATTGTAGACCTTAACTATGGCTACACCTTC.

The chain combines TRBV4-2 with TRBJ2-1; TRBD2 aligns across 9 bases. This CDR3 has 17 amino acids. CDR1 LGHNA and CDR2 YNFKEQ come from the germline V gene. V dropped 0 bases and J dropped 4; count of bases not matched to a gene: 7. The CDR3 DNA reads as TGTGCCAGCAGCCAAGATGCGGCTAGCGGGGCTTACAATGAGCAGTTCTTC. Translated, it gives CASSQDAASGAYNEQFF.

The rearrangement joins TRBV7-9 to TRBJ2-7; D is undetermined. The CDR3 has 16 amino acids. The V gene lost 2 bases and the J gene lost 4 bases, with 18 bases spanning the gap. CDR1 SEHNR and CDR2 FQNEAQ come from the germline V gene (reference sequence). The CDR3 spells CASSLSFYSPEYEQYF. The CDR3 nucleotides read TGTGCCAGCAGCTTAAGTTTCTACAGTCCAGAATACGAGCAGTACTTC.

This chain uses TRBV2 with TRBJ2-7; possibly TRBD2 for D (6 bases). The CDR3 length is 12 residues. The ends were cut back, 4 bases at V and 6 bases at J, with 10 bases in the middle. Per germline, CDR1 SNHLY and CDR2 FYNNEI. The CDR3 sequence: CASSVTGVEQYF. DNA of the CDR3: TGTGCCAGCAGTGTGACGGGAGTCGAGCAGTACTTC. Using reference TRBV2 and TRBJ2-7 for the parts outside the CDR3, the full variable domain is EPEVTQTPSHQVTQMGQEVILRCVPISNHLYFYWYRQILGQKVEFLVSFYNNEISEKSEIFDDQFSVERPDGSNFTLKIRSTKLEDSAMYFCASSVTGVEQYFGPGTRLTVT.

The CDR3 spells CASALDQPVSSTDTQYF. The CDR3 nucleotides are TGTGCCAGCGCCCTCGACCAGCCAGTTTCTAGCACAGATACGCAGTATTTT. V gene TRBV28 combines with J gene TRBJ2-3; D gene uncertain. V was trimmed by 8 bases and J by 0 bases, leaving 21 bases between them. The CDR3 is 17 amino acids. Germline assignment: CDR1 MDHEN and CDR2 SYDVKM.

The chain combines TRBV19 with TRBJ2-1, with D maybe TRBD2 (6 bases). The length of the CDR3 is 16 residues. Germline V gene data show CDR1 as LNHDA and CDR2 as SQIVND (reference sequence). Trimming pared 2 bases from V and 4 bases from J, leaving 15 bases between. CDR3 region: CASSIWRRGQYNEQFF. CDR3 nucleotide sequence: TGTGCCAGTAGTATATGGAGGAGGGGTCAATACAATGAGCAGTTCTTC. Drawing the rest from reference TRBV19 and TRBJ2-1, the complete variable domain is DGGITQSPKYLFRKEGQNVTLSCEQNLNHDAMYWYRQDPGQGLRLIYYSQIVNDFQKGDIAEGYSVSREKKESFPLTVTSAQKNPTAFYLCASSIWRRGQYNEQFFGPGTRLTVL.

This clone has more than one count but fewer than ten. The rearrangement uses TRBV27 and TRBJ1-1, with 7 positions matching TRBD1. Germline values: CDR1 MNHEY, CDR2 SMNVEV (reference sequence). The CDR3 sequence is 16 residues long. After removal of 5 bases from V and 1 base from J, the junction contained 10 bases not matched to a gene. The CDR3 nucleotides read TGTGCCAGCAGTCGACGACAGGGACTTTCGAACACTGAAGCTTTCTTT. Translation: CASSRRQGLSNTEAFF.

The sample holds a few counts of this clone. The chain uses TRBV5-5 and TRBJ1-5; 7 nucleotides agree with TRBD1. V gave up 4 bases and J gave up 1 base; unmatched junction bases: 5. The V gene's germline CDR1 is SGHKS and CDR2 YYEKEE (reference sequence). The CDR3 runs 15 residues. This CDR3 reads CASSAGQASNQPQHF. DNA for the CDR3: TGTGCCAGCAGCGCCGGACAGGCAAGCAATCAGCCCCAGCATTTT.

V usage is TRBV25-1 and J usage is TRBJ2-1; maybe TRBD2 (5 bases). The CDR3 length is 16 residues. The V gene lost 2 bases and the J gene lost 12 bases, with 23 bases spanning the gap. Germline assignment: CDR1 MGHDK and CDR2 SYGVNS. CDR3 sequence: CASSEGAAPHNEGQFF. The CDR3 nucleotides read TGTGCCAGCAGTGAAGGAGCGGCCCCCCACAATGAAGGGCAGTTCTTC.

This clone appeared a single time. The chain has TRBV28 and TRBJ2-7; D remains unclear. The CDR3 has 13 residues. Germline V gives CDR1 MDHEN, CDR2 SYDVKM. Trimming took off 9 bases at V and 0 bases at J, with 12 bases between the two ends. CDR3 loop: CASRPWDSYEQYF. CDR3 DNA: TGTGCCAGTAGGCCCTGGGACTCCTACGAGCAGTACTTC.

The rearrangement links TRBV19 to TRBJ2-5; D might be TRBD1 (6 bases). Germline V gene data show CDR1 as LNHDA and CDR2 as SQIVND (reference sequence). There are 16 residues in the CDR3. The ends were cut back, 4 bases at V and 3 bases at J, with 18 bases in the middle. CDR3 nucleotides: TGTGCCAGTAGTAGGCCTTCGACAGGACTGGAAGAGACCCAGTACTTC. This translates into CASSRPSTGLEETQYF.